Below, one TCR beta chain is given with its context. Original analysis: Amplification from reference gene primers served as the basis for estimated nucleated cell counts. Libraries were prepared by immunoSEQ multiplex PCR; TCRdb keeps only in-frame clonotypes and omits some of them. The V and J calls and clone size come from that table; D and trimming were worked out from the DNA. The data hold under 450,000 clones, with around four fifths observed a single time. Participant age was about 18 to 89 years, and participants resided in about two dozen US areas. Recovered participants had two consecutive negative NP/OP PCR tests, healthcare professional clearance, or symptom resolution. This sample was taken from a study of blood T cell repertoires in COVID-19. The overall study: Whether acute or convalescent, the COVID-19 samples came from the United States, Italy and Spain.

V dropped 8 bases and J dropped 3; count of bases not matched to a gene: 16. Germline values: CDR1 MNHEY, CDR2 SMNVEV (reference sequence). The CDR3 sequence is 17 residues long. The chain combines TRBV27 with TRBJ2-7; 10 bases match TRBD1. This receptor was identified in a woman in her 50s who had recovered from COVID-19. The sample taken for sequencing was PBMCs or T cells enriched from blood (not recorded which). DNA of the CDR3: TGTGCCAGCCCCGGGACAGGGGTCCCCACAACAGGCTACGAGCAGTACTTC. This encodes CASPGTGVPTTGYEQYF.